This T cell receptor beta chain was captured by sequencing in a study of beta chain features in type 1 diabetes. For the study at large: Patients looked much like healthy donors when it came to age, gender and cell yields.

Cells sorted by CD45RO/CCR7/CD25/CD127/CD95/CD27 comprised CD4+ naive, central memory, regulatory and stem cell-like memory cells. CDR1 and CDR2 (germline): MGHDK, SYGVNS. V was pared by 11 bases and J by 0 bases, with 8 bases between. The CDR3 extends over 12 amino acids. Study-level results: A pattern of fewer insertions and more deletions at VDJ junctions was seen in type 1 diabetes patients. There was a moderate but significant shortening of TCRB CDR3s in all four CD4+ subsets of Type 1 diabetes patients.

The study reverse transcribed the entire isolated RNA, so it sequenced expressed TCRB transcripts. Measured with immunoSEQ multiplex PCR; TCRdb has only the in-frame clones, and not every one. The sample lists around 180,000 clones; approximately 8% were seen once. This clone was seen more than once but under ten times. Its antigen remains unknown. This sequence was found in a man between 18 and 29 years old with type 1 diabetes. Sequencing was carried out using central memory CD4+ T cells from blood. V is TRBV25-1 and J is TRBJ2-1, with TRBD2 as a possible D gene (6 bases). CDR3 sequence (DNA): TGTGCCGCGCGGGGCTCCTACAATGAGCAGTTCTTC. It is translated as CAARGSYNEQFF. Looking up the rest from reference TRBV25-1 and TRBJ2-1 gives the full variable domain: EADIYQTPRYLVIGTGKKITLECSQTMGHDKMYWYQQDPGMELHLIHYSYGVNSTEKGDLSSESTVSRIRTEHFPLTLESARPSHTSQYLCAARGSYNEQFFGPGTRLTVL.